These T cell receptor beta chains were read from a single sample in a study of cytomegalovirus exposure and HLA in healthy donors. Using immunoSEQ multiplex PCR, the repertoire was profiled, and TCRdb retains in-frame clones only, with some absent. The sample has about 140,000 clones; about 83% are singletons. The sequenced sample consisted of PBMCs. The receptors come from a woman in her twenties or thirties in good health and CMV-seronegative. CDR3s include the opening cysteine and the closing phenylalanine or tryptophan.

V	J	CDR3
TRBV27	TRBJ1-1	CASSPLSNTEAFF
TRBV7-8	TRBJ2-5	CASSTGLTSAGGETQYF
TRBV6-5	TRBJ1-6	CASSYQGAGSPLHF
TRBV15	TRBJ1-1	CATSQDFGNTEAFF
TRBV18	TRBJ2-3	CASSPRADTQYF
TRBV7-2	TRBJ1-2	CASSLVRGVGGYTF
TRBV5-8	TRBJ1-2	CASSRDRASWGYTF
TRBV4-3	TRBJ2-3	CASSQVWRGPGDTQYF
TRBV18	TRBJ1-3	CASSPFTGSGNTIYF
TRBV7-6	TRBJ1-3	CASSWTQSSGNTIYF
TRBV4-2	TRBJ1-5	CASSQEAGYQPQHF
TRBV5-1	TRBJ2-2	CASSLMGTANTGELFF
TRBV20-1	TRBJ1-2	CSARGGFGYTF
TRBV5-6	TRBJ2-7	CASSPRGQPYEQYF
TRBV12-5	TRBJ1-1	CASGLFRGLGNTEAFF
TRBV5-4	TRBJ2-6	CASSFNSGANVLTF
TRBV6-1	TRBJ1-2	CASRGGLRGYTF
TRBV5-1	TRBJ1-6	CASSQRDRGNSPLHF
TRBV7-6	TRBJ1-1	CASSLGGGTEAFF
TRBV5-5	TRBJ2-7	CASSQAGRNEQYF
TRBV13	TRBJ1-2	CASSPRGGGFLGYTF
TRBV5-1	TRBJ2-3	CASGTGNVRDTQYF
TRBV5-8	TRBJ2-2	CASSPDRGHAGELFF
TRBV7-6	TRBJ2-1	CASSFGSNEQFF
TRBV5-1	TRBJ1-2	CASSLTPWDSGDYGYTF
TRBV6-5	TRBJ1-5	CASSPRQMNQPQHF
TRBV30	TRBJ2-5	CAWKPRLAGGKTQYF
TRBV5-1	TRBJ2-3	CASRFSRGGSTDTQYF
TRBV10-3	TRBJ1-2	CAISQGDGYTF
TRBV6-5	TRBJ2-1	CASSYTTSGGAYEQFF
TRBV25-1	TRBJ1-1	CASTGNTEAFF
TRBV28	TRBJ2-1	CASSLGGAADEQFF
TRBV7-8	TRBJ1-5	CASSLGEVNHQPQHF
TRBV30	TRBJ1-1	CAWSLMNTEAFF
TRBV11-3	TRBJ1-2	CASSLNRGLGGYTF
TRBV7-2	TRBJ2-3	CASDRGGRADTQYF
TRBV6-5	TRBJ1-2	CASSYGDGAYTF
TRBV6-5	TRBJ1-2	CASSYSAGLYGYTF
TRBV19	TRBJ2-2	CASTAGGPAGELFF
TRBV25-1	TRBJ2-3	CASSPWTGRGSTDTQYF
TRBV7-2	TRBJ1-2	CASSLVDRVGGYTF
TRBV5-1	TRBJ2-7	CASSILGQGAYEQYF
TRBV30	TRBJ1-6	CAWSLGVPFYNSPLHF
TRBV27	TRBJ2-7	CASSSLSYYEQYF
TRBV5-1	TRBJ1-1	CASSLQGDTEAFF
TRBV10-3	TRBJ2-2	CAISVASGGPYTGELFF
TRBV7-2	TRBJ2-5	CASSLWVSGGAATQYF
TRBV4-1	TRBJ1-4	CASSQAGTTNEKLFF
TRBV6-6	TRBJ2-2	CASNNPGGGGELFF
TRBV18	TRBJ1-2	CASSPAQANYGYTF
TRBV2	TRBJ1-6	CASGTGGNSPLHF
TRBV7-9	TRBJ2-1	CASSLASGGDEQFF
TRBV19	TRBJ2-6	CASSIGQARTGANVLTF
TRBV28	TRBJ2-1	CASSSPGSSGGKNEQFF
TRBV5-1	TRBJ1-1	CASSMAPGGVSTEAFF
TRBV4-1	TRBJ1-2	CASSQTGKYGYTF
TRBV29-1	TRBJ1-4	CSGQGPTNEKLFF
TRBV7-2	TRBJ2-7	CASSSPGGIYEQYF
TRBV30	TRBJ1-1	CARRGGTNTEAFF